Below are 17 T cell receptor beta chains sequenced from a single sample in a study of T cell responses to AZD1222 COVID-19 vaccine. Assay used: immunoSEQ multiplex PCR; TCRdb lists only in-frame clones, some missing. The profile shows 100,000 to 150,000 clones, about nine tenths of them singletons. The input for sequencing was peripheral blood, taken on day 0 of AZD1222 vaccination. The origin of the receptors is an adult in good health.

Regarding this clone: At one end, the junction sequence differs from germline, possibly due to a read error. This CDR3 reads CASREGGNYGYTF. In DNA form, the CDR3 reads TGTGCCAGCAGAGAAGGGGGAAACTATGGCTACACCTTC. The genes are TRBV6-1 and TRBJ1-2, with D possibly being TRBD1 (6 bases). The CDR3 has 13 amino acids. Germline V gene data show CDR1 as MNHNS and CDR2 as SASEGT.

The chain is built from TRBV27 and TRBJ1-2; D ambiguous. The germline V gene encodes CDR1 MNHEY and CDR2 SMNVEV (reference sequence). V was clipped by 4 bases and J by 8 bases, with 14 bases between them. CDR3 length equals 13 residues. CDR3 nucleotides: TGTGCCAGCAGTTGGCAGGCATGGGGAGGCTACACCTTC. Its translation is CASSWQAWGGYTF.

The rearrangement links TRBV4-2 to TRBJ1-5, with a weak D call TRBD1 (5 bases). Germline V gene lookup returns CDR1 LGHNA and CDR2 YNFKEQ. This CDR3 region has 12 residues. Trimming pared 6 bases from V and 3 bases from J, leaving 6 bases between. CDR3 residues: CASRGDNQPQHF. The CDR3 DNA reads TGTGCCAGCAGGGGGGACAATCAGCCCCAGCATTTT.

The rearrangement joins TRBV12-3 or TRBV12-4 to TRBJ1-1; D perhaps matches TRBD1 (5 bases). The CDR3 spans 13 residues. V lost 7 bases to trimming and J lost 7 bases, with 16 bases between them. The CDR3 coding sequence is TGTGCCAGCACCGGGACTTTCATGGGTGAAGCTTTCTTT. Its translation is CASTGTFMGEAFF.

This clone was counted a few times. The same CDR3 can be traced to other DNA sequences in this sample. The chain is built from TRBV7-7 and TRBJ2-5; a weak D match, TRBD1 (5 bases). The CDR3 contains 13 residues. Germline lookup yields CDR1 SSHAT and CDR2 FNYEAQ (reference sequence). The ends were cut back, 1 base at V and 7 bases at J, with 10 bases in the middle. The CDR3 loop reads CASSLGRDGTQYF. CDR3 sequence (DNA): TGTGCCAGCAGCTTAGGCAGGGATGGGACCCAGTACTTC.

The DNA of the CDR3 is TGTGCCAGCAGCGTCGGGACAGGGGTATACAATGAGCAGTTCTTC. It is translated as CASSVGTGVYNEQFF. V gene TRBV11-2 combines with J gene TRBJ2-1; 10 nucleotides align to TRBD1. Germline CDR1 SGHAT, CDR2 FQNNGV. CDR3 length: 15 amino acids. After removal of 5 bases from V and 4 bases from J, the junction contained 5 bases not matched to a gene.

The chain couples TRBV6-5 to TRBJ2-6, with D unclear. V was clipped by 0 bases and J by 3 bases, with 6 bases between them. CDR3 length: 15 amino acids. From germline, CDR1 is MNHEY and CDR2 SVGAGI. The CDR3 protein is CASSYSQSGANVLTF. CDR3 DNA sequence: TGTGCCAGCAGTTACTCCCAAAGTGGGGCCAACGTCCTGACTTTC.

The gene calls are TRBV19 and TRBJ1-4, with TRBD1 identical over 7 bases. The CDR3 has 17 amino acids. With V trimmed by 5 bases and J by 3 bases, 12 bases remained unmatched. The germline V gene has CDR1 LNHDA and CDR2 SQIVND (reference sequence). DNA of the CDR3: TGTGCCAGTAGTTCTAAGACAGGGTATCATGCTAATGAAAAACTGTTTTTT. This codes for CASSSKTGYHANEKLFF.

This clone is a singleton in its sample. The chain carries TRBV2 and TRBJ2-7; D is unresolved. V was cut by 1 base and J by 9 bases, with 13 bases left in between. Per the germline V gene, CDR1 is SNHLY and CDR2 is FYNNEI. This CDR3 is 13 amino acids long. The CDR3 coding sequence is TGTGCCAGCAGTGAAGACCCGGGTTTCGGGCAGTACTTC. It encodes CASSEDPGFGQYF.

This clone appeared a few times. The J gene is TRBJ1-4, the V gene TRBV19; TRBD1 is a possible D gene (5 bases). The V end lost 3 bases, the J end lost 4 bases, and 12 bases lay between the germline ends. The length of the CDR3 is 15 residues. CDR1 and CDR2 (germline): LNHDA, SQIVND (reference sequence). The CDR3 nucleotides read TGTGCCAGTAGTATGACCGGGGGAGGTAATGAAAAACTGTTTTTT. Its protein product is CASSMTGGGNEKLFF.

This clone was detected only once. The chain combines TRBV3-1 (or the pseudogene TRBV3-2) with TRBJ1-6; D perhaps matches TRBD1 (5 bases). The V and J ends lost 0 bases and 10 bases respectively, with 25 bases between them. CDR3 length: 19 amino acids. CDR1 is LGHDT, CDR2 YNNKEL, per germline (reference sequence). The CDR3 sequence is CASSQDSKWGGSDWSPLHF. CDR3 bases: TGTGCCAGCAGCCAAGATTCCAAATGGGGGGGGTCAGATTGGTCACCCCTCCACTTT.

The chain has TRBV5-4 and TRBJ1-1; 9 bases align to TRBD1. Germline CDR1 reads SGHNT; CDR2 reads YYREEE (reference sequence). The junction had 4 bases not matched to a gene; V was cut back by 4 bases and J by 9 bases. CDR3 size: 12 residues. CDR3 residues: CASSNDRGKAFF. DNA of the CDR3: TGTGCCAGCAGCAATGACAGGGGGAAAGCTTTCTTT.

The chain recombines TRBV2 with TRBJ1-4; D call uncertain. Trimming cost V 8 bases and J 4 bases, with 14 bases left between them. The CDR3 runs 14 residues. The germline V gene has CDR1 SNHLY and CDR2 FYNNEI. The CDR3, as DNA: TGTGCCAGCTCTTCGTACAGAGATAATGAAAAACTGTTTTTT. This translates into CASSSYRDNEKLFF.

The rearrangement links TRBV3-1 (or the pseudogene TRBV3-2) to TRBJ2-3, with 8 nucleotides matching TRBD1. Per germline, CDR1 LGHDT and CDR2 YNNKEL (reference sequence). The CDR3 covers 16 residues. Trimming took 1 base from V and 5 from J; bases not matched to a gene: 8. CDR3 region: CASSQVAQGEVDTQYF. The DNA of the CDR3 is TGTGCCAGCAGCCAAGTGGCACAGGGGGAAGTAGATACGCAGTATTTT.

The rearrangement links TRBV3-1 (or the pseudogene TRBV3-2) to TRBJ2-3; D call uncertain. The germline V gene has CDR1 LGHDT and CDR2 YNNKEL (reference sequence). CDR3 length: 11 amino acids. The germline V and J ends were trimmed by 5 bases and 6 bases, with 6 bases remaining between them. Here the CDR3 reads CASSARDTQYF. CDR3 sequence (DNA): TGTGCCAGCAGCGCGAGGGATACGCAGTATTTT.

In this sample, this clone turned up once. The chain combines TRBV4-1 with TRBJ2-7; 9 bases line up with TRBD2. The CDR3 runs 15 residues. From germline, CDR1 is MGHRA and CDR2 YSYEKL. V shed 0 bases, J shed 2 bases, and the junction held 2 bases outside the gene matches. The CDR3 protein is CASSQDRTSAYEQYF. Written as DNA, the CDR3 is TGCGCCAGCAGCCAAGATCGGACTAGCGCCTACGAGCAGTACTTC.

The rearrangement joins TRBV5-5 to TRBJ1-3; 12 bases agree with TRBD1. CDR1 is SGHKS and CDR2 is YYEKEE in the germline V gene (reference sequence). With V trimmed by 5 bases and J by 4 bases, 7 bases remained unmatched. The CDR3 extends over 16 amino acids. The DNA for the CDR3 is TGTGCCAGCAGAGAGGGACAGGGGGCCCTCGGAAACACCATATATTTT. This translates into CASREGQGALGNTIYF.